This T cell receptor (beta chain) was observed in a study of CD8 T cell repertoires and HIV-1 epitope variants. Turning to the study itself: Each of Twenty-five Gag and Nef epitope peptides stimulated a separate culture. Epitopes were three Gag families plus Nef HW9 and YT9.

The CDR3 has 12 amino acids. Trimming left V 4 bases short and J 5 bases short, with 9 bases between. Germline V CDR1 and CDR2: MNHEY, SVGAGI. In its sample, this clone was seen a few times. Antigen specificity is unknown. The table came from immunoSEQ multiplex PCR; TCRdb's copy has only in-frame clones and leaves some out. The sample has about 3,400 clones; roughly 70% are singletons. J is TRBJ2-7 and V is TRBV6-5; D might be TRBD1 or TRBD2, each matching 6 bases. The sequence was obtained from a male donor with HIV. The specimen was cultured CD8+ T cells derived from PBMCs. CDR3 in amino acids: CASSSGAHEQYF. The CDR3 DNA is TGTGCCAGCAGTTCGGGGGCGCACGAGCAGTACTTC.